A selection of T cell receptor beta chains follows, all from one sample in a study of patients and donors after allogeneic stem cell transplantation. A single record per CDR3 protein comes from TCRdb applying MiXCR to the RT-PCR reads. The sample holds approximately 170,000 distinct CDR3 sequences, 24% seen once. The sequenced sample was blood, either unsorted or a sorted T cell fraction (not recorded which). The receptors originated from a human donor who was either an allogeneic HSCT recipient or a stem cell or donor lymphocyte infusion donor (not recorded which). It is not recorded whose cells these are; they may come from a transplant donor. The CDR3 runs from the conserved cysteine through the conserved F or W. A D gene is named only where the DNA matches it firmly. Some rows mark clone size as missing; the rest say once, few, many or name a class of expanded clone.

many	TRBV29-1	-	TRBJ1-1	CSVHAMNTEAFF	TGCAGCGTTCACGCGATGAACACTGAAGCTTTCTTT
-	TRBV29-1	TRBD1	TRBJ2-1	CSVEQGVNEQFF	TGCAGCGTAGAACAGGGGGTCAATGAGCAGTTCTTC
-	TRBV10-3	-	TRBJ2-1	CAISEVAPSRDNEQFF	TGTGCCATCAGTGAGGTAGCGCCCAGCAGAGACAATGAGCAGTTCTTC
few	TRBV29-1	-	TRBJ2-5	CSVEDAIWRETQYF	TGCAGCGTTGAAGATGCGATTTGGCGGGAGACCCAGTACTTC
-	TRBV27	TRBD1	TRBJ2-3	CASTTTGEDTQYF	TGTGCCAGCACCACCACAGGGGAAGATACGCAGTATTTT
-	TRBV12-5	TRBD2	TRBJ2-3	CASGLPPGLAEGTDTQYF	TGTGCTAGTGGTTTGCCACCGGGACTAGCGGAGGGCACAGATACGCAGTATTTT
many	TRBV6-6	-	TRBJ1-1	CASSYSAGNTEAFF	TGTGCCAGCAGTTACTCTGCTGGGAACACTGAAGCTTTCTTT
few	TRBV4-1	-	TRBJ1-1	CASSPPDYPNTEAFF	TGCGCCAGCAGCCCCCCCGACTACCCGAACACTGAAGCTTTCTTT
few	TRBV12-3/TRBV12-4	-	TRBJ2-3	CASRDDVDTQYF	TGTGCCAGCAGGGACGATGTAGATACGCAGTATTTT
-	TRBV24-1	TRBD1	TRBJ2-1	CATSGLRDRGLGYNEQFF	TGTGCCACCAGTGGTCTCCGGGACAGGGGATTGGGCTACAATGAGCAGTTCTTC
few	TRBV4-1	-	TRBJ2-5	CASSQDPQRQETQYF	TGCGCCAGCAGCCAAGATCCCCAGCGACAAGAGACCCAGTACTTC
few	TRBV24-1	-	TRBJ2-3	CATSDLGDRFSTDTQYF	TGTGCCACCAGTGATTTGGGCGACAGATTTAGCACAGATACGCAGTATTTT
-	TRBV5-1	-	TRBJ2-3	CASSLGTITDTQYF	TGCGCCAGCAGCTTGGGGACTATCACAGATACGCAGTATTTT
-	TRBV5-1	-	TRBJ2-7	CASSFSDAYEQYF	TGCGCCAGCAGCTTTAGCGACGCCTACGAGCAGTACTTC
-	TRBV9	-	TRBJ2-1	CASSEVGPYNEQFF	TGTGCCAGCAGTGAAGTTGGACCCTACAATGAGCAGTTCTTC
few	TRBV7-2	-	TRBJ1-2	CASRLYGYTF	TGTGCCAGCAGACTCTATGGCTACACCTTC
few	TRBV4-2	-	TRBJ1-4	CASSREGAGSEKLFF	TGTGCCAGCAGCCGGGAAGGGGCGGGGAGTGAAAAACTGTTTTTT
-	TRBV12-3/TRBV12-4	-	TRBJ2-5	CASADSPYQETQYF	TGTGCCAGTGCGGACTCACCGTACCAGGAGACCCAGTACTTC
-	TRBV2	TRBD1	TRBJ1-2	CASGQGNYAYTF	TGTGCCAGTGGACAGGGGAACTATGCCTACACCTTC
-	TRBV5-1	TRBD2	TRBJ2-7	CASSSSGRGGNEQYF	TGCGCCAGCAGTTCTAGCGGGAGGGGCGGCAACGAGCAGTACTTC
-	TRBV29-1	TRBD1	TRBJ2-3	CSVDTDRAYDTQYF	TGCAGCGTTGATACGGACAGGGCATACGATACGCAGTATTTT
-	TRBV27	-	TRBJ2-7	CATKDTSYEQYF	TGTGCCACCAAGGATACGTCCTACGAGCAGTACTTC
-	TRBV20-1	-	TRBJ1-5	CSAKPGHTPEPQHF	TGCAGTGCTAAGCCGGGACACACACCCGAGCCCCAGCATTTT
-	TRBV7-2	-	TRBJ1-4	CASSPHLINEKLFF	TGTGCCAGCAGCCCGCACCTCATAAATGAAAAACTGTTTTTT
-	TRBV29-1	-	TRBJ2-3	CSVDGLPDVGDTQYF	TGCAGCGTTGATGGGCTCCCGGACGTGGGAGATACGCAGTATTTT
-	TRBV12-3/TRBV12-4	-	TRBJ2-7	CASSLPHSYEQYF	TGTGCCAGCAGTTTACCCCACTCCTACGAGCAGTACTTC
few	TRBV29-1	-	TRBJ1-2	CSVDNRGLWYGYTF	TGCAGCGTTGATAACCGAGGGCTGTGGTATGGCTACACCTTC
-	TRBV18	TRBD2	TRBJ2-1	CASSLQRENNEQFF	TGTGCCAGCTCACTCCAGCGGGAGAATAATGAGCAGTTCTTC
-	TRBV7-9	-	TRBJ2-7	CASSLPRGLDSTYEQYF	TGTGCCAGCAGCTTACCGCGGGGGCTGGACAGCACCTACGAGCAGTACTTC
-	TRBV5-1	TRBD2	TRBJ2-7	CASSSVGLAGLSSYEQYF	TGCGCCAGCAGCTCCGTGGGACTAGCGGGCCTTAGCTCCTACGAGCAGTACTTC
few	TRBV7-2	-	TRBJ1-2	CASSFDWGGYTF	TGTGCCAGCAGCTTTGATTGGGGTGGCTACACCTTC
-	TRBV20-1	TRBD1	TRBJ1-2	CSARTGWYGYTF	TGCAGTGCTCGGACAGGGTGGTATGGCTACACCTTC
few	TRBV7-3	-	TRBJ1-1	CASSLAKVAITEAFF	TGTGCCAGCAGCTTAGCCAAGGTGGCTATCACTGAAGCTTTCTTT
-	TRBV3-1	TRBD1	TRBJ1-4	CASSQGPGTGNEKLFF	TGTGCCAGCAGCCAAGGACCCGGGACAGGGAATGAAAAACTGTTTTTT
few	TRBV29-1	-	TRBJ2-5	CSVEDLGGKETQYF	TGCAGCGTTGAAGATCTTGGGGGGAAGGAGACCCAGTACTTC
-	TRBV29-1	TRBD1	TRBJ1-1	CSVLPPQGPGTEAFF	TGCAGCGTCTTGCCCCCACAGGGGCCGGGCACTGAAGCTTTCTTT
-	TRBV24-1	TRBD2	TRBJ2-3	CATSGQREGRTQYF	TGTGCCACCAGTGGACAGCGGGAGGGCCGCACGCAGTATTTT
-	TRBV7-9	-	TRBJ1-4	CASGNEKLFF	TGTGCCAGCGGAAATGAAAAACTGTTTTTT
few	TRBV12-3/TRBV12-4	-	TRBJ2-1	CASSLPSSYNEQFF	TGTGCCAGCAGTTTACCCTCCTCCTACAATGAGCAGTTCTTC
-	TRBV5-1	-	TRBJ2-7	CASSFRTDRRYEQYF	TGCGCCAGCAGTTTTCGGACGGACCGGAGGTACGAGCAGTACTTC
-	TRBV20-1	-	TRBJ1-6	CSARAKQRINSPLHF	TGCAGTGCTAGAGCCAAACAGAGAATTAATTCACCCCTCCACTTT
-	TRBV7-8	-	TRBJ1-6	CASSPLASPLHF	TGTGCCAGCAGCCCACTCGCTTCACCCCTCCACTTT
-	TRBV7-2	-	TRBJ2-1	CASSLVQVNEQFF	TGTGCCAGCAGCTTAGTTCAGGTCAATGAGCAGTTCTTC
few	TRBV7-8	TRBD1	TRBJ1-4	CASSSGTGSEKLFF	TGTGCCAGCAGCTCCGGGACAGGGAGTGAAAAACTGTTTTTT
-	TRBV18	TRBD2	TRBJ2-1	CASSPLAGYYNEQFF	TGTGCCAGCTCACCACTAGCGGGGTATTACAATGAGCAGTTCTTC
few	TRBV5-1	-	TRBJ2-3	CASTQGNNADTQYF	TGCGCCAGCACCCAGGGGAACAATGCAGATACGCAGTATTTT
few	TRBV6-2/TRBV6-3	TRBD1	TRBJ2-1	CASVTGADEQFF	TGTGCCAGCGTAACAGGGGCCGATGAGCAGTTCTTC
-	TRBV10-3	-	TRBJ2-3	CAISEKGSGLDTQYF	TGTGCCATCAGTGAAAAAGGGTCCGGGTTAGATACGCAGTATTTT
-	TRBV7-2	-	TRBJ2-5	CASSLRAASVETQYF	TGTGCCAGCAGCTTAAGGGCGGCATCCGTGGAGACCCAGTACTTC
once	TRBV4-3	-	TRBJ2-1	CASSQVAGEQFF	TGCGCCAGCAGCCAAGTTGCGGGTGAGCAGTTCTTC
-	TRBV12-3/TRBV12-4	-	TRBJ1-6	CASSPAGHLNSPLHF	TGTGCCAGCAGTCCAGCGGGACACCTCAATTCACCCCTCCACTTT
few	TRBV7-3	TRBD2	TRBJ2-1	CASSLGLAGDSYNEQFF	TGTGCCAGCAGCCTAGGACTAGCGGGGGACAGTTACAATGAGCAGTTCTTC
few	TRBV30	-	TRBJ1-6	CAWSSGSESPLHF	TGTGCCTGGAGTTCAGGGTCGGAGTCACCCCTCCACTTT
few	TRBV29-1	TRBD1	TRBJ2-7	CSVPTGGNEQYF	TGCAGCGTCCCGACAGGGGGCAACGAGCAGTACTTC
few	TRBV4-3	-	TRBJ2-3	CASSQDLMVIADTDTQYF	TGCGCCAGCAGCCAAGATCTGATGGTAATAGCGGATACAGATACGCAGTATTTT